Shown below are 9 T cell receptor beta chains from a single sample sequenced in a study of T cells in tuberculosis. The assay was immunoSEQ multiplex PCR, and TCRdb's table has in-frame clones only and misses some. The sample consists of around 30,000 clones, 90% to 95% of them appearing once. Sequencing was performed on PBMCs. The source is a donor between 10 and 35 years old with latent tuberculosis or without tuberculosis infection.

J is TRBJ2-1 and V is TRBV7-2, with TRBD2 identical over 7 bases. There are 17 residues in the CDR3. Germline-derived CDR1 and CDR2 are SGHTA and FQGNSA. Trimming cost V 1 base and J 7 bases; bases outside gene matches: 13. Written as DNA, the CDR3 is TGTGCCAGCAGCTTAGGGCCGCAAGCGGGAAAAGGGAATGAGCAGTTCTTC. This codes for CASSLGPQAGKGNEQFF.

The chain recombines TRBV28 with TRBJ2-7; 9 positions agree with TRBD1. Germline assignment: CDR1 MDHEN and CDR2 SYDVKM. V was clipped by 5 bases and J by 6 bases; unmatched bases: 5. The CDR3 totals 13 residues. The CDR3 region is CASSPGQGSEQYF. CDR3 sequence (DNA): TGTGCCAGCAGTCCGGGACAGGGCTCCGAGCAGTACTTC. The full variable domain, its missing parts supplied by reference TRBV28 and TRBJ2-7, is DVKVTQSSRYLVKRTGEKVFLECVQDMDHENMFWYRQDPGLGLRLIYFSYDVKMKEKGDIPEGYSVSREKKERFSLILESASTNQTSMYLCASSPGQGSEQYFGPGTRLTVT.

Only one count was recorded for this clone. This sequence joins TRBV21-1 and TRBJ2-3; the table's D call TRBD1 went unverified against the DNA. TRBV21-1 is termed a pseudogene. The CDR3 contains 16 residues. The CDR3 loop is CASSTGTGGTTDTQYF. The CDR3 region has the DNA TGTGCCAGCAGCACTGGGACAGGGGGCACAACAGATACGCAGTATTTT.

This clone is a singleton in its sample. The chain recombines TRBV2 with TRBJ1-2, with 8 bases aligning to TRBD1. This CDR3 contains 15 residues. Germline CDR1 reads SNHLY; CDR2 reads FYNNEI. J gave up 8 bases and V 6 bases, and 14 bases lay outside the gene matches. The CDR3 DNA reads TGTGCCAGCAGGGAGTCTACAGGGGGTCTTCTCGGCTACACCTTC. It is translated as CASRESTGGLLGYTF.

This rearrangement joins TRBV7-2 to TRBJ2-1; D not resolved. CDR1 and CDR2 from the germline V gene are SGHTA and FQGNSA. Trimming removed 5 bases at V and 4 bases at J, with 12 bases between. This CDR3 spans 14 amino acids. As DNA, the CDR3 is TGTGCCAGCAGCCTAACCACAGATTACAATGAGCAGTTCTTC. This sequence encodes CASSLTTDYNEQFF.

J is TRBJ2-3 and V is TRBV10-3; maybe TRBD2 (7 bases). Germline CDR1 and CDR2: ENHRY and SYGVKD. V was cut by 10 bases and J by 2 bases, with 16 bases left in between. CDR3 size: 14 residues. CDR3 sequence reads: CATGGQGTTDTQYF. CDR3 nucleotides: TGTGCCACCGGGGGGCAAGGCACCACAGATACGCAGTATTTT.

This CDR3 reads CASGPRNEKLFF. The CDR3 region has the DNA TGTGCCAGCGGGCCGCGTAATGAAAAACTGTTTTTT. The V and J genes are TRBV6-5 and TRBJ1-4; D gene unclear. The CDR3 has 12 residues. V was shortened by 8 bases and J by 4 bases, with 8 bases between the two germline ends. The V gene's germline CDR1 is MNHEY and CDR2 SVGAGI.

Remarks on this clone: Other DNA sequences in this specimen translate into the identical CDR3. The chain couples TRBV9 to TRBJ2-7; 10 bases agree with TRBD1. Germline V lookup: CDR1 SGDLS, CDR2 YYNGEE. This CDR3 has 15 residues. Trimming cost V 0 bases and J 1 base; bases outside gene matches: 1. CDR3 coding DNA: TGTGCCAGCAGCGTAGGACAGGGGGCTTCCTACGAGCAGTACTTC. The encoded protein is CASSVGQGASYEQYF.

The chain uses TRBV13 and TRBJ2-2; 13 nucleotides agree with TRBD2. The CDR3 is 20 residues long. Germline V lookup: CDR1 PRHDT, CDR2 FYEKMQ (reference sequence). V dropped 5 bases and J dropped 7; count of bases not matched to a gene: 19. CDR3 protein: CASSTSLDTSGRAHSGELFF. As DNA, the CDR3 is TGTGCCAGCAGCACTTCCCTCGACACTAGCGGGAGGGCCCATAGCGGGGAGCTGTTTTTT.